This T cell receptor beta chain emerged from a study of PD-1 blockade in classical Hodgkin lymphoma. General study points: TCR diversity at baseline was reported to be reduced in newly diagnosed patients relative to healthy donors.

Relapses following autologous stem cell transplantation were seen in all patients, with brentuximab vedotin exposure varying. Thawed PBMCs underwent magnetic negative selection to yield purified CD4+ T cells. To note about this clone: Antigen specificity is unknown.

CDR3 length: 17 residues. The assay was immunoSEQ multiplex PCR, and TCRdb's table has in-frame clones only and misses some. The sample includes tens of thousands of clones, roughly 80% seen only once; the top ten take less than 3%. This TCR was recovered from a human donor with classical Hodgkin lymphoma. The sequencing here drew on CD4+ T cells from blood, taken at baseline. This sequence joins TRBV21-1 and TRBJ1-5; TRBD1 is taken as the D call from the table, unchecked against the DNA. TRBV21-1 is a known pseudogene. CDR3 bases: TGTGCCAGCAGCAATGGGGTGCAGGGGGTCCGCAATCAGCCCCAGCATTTT. Its translation: CASSNGVQGVRNQPQHF.